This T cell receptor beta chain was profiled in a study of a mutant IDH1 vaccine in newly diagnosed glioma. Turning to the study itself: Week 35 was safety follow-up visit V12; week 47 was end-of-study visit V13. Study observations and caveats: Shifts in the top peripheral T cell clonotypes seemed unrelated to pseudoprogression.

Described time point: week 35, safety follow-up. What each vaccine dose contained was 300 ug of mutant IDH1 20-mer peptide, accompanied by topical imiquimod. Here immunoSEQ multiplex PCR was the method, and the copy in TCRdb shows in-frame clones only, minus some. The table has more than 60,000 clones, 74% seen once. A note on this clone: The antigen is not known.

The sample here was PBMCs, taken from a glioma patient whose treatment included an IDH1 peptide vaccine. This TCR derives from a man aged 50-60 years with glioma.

In DNA form, the CDR3 reads TGCGCCAGCAGCGACCGGACAGGGAACACCGGGGAGCTGTTTTTT. Translated: CASSDRTGNTGELFF. V and J are TRBV5-1 and TRBJ2-2, with TRBD1 matching over 7 bases. Germline CDR1 reads SGHRS; CDR2 reads YFSETQ. The junction had 4 bases not matched to a gene; V was cut back by 4 bases and J by 1 base. This CDR3 is built from 15 residues.